This T cell receptor (beta chain) derives from a study of blood T cell repertoires in COVID-19. CDR1 and CDR2 (germline): KGHSH, LQKENI. CDR3 length: 15 residues. V was pared by 0 bases and J by 4 bases, with 12 bases between. As handled by the study authors: Amplification of reference gene primers was used by the study to estimate nucleated cell counts. Sequenced by immunoSEQ multiplex PCR; TCRdb stores in-frame clones only, minus some. V and J calls and clone size follow that table, whereas D and trimming were derived from the DNA. The repertoire holds 200,000 to 250,000 clones, under 90% seen once, with over 15% in the top ten.

The clonotype was recovered from a woman aged 80 or over with active or convalescent COVID-19. The chain employs TRBV18 and TRBJ2-5; D is perhaps TRBD1 (5 bases). Sequencing was carried out using peripheral blood. CDR3 DNA sequence: TGTGCCAGCTCACCACCGTCACAGGCTCCAGAGACCCAGTACTTC. Its translation: CASSPPSQAPETQYF.